This T cell receptor beta chain was sequenced in a study of cytomegalovirus exposure and HLA in healthy donors. The CDR3 contains 13 residues. V shed 2 bases and J shed 5 bases, with 12 bases lying between them. Germline V gene sequence: CDR1 GTSNPN, CDR2 SVGIG (reference sequence). Each of the donors was a healthy bone marrow donor. The study, taken as a whole, reports: As a later analysis revealed, the rate of TCR association differed by HLA locus, with DRB1 most and HLA-C fewest.

This clone was picked up a small number of times. What it binds is unknown. Primers for the PCR totalled 60 Vbeta and 13 Jbeta. TCRdb keeps only in-frame clones here, not all; method: immunoSEQ multiplex PCR. The sample has about 170,000 clones; approximately 80% are singletons. Sequencing used PBMCs. This sequence was found in a female donor in good health and CMV-seronegative. The chain couples TRBV30 to TRBJ2-5, with a tentative D call TRBD2 (5 bases). The CDR3 bases are TGTGCCTGGAGTACTGGACTGAAGGAGACCCAGTACTTC. Residues: CAWSTGLKETQYF.